These T cell receptor beta chains were read from a single sample in a study of T cell responses to AZD1222 COVID-19 vaccine. The table came from immunoSEQ multiplex PCR; TCRdb's copy has only in-frame clones and leaves some out. The table includes roughly 200,000 clones, approximately 94% detected once. The specimen was peripheral blood, collected on day 0 of MenACWY control vaccination. Receptors originate from an adult in good health. The CDR3 runs from the conserved cysteine through the conserved F or W. Fields, in order: J gene, D gene, clone size, V gene, CDR3 length, CDR3 DNA, CDR3 protein. The D gene is left open where the match is weak. Some rows mark clone size as missing; the rest say once, few, many or name a class of expanded clone.

>TRBJ2-7|-|-|TRBV6-9|14
TGTGCCAGCAAGATGAGACAGACCTCCTACGAGCAGTACTTC
CASKMRQTSYEQYF
>TRBJ1-6|-|-|TRBV28|14
TGTGCCAGCAGTTTAGGCAGCCGCGCATCACCCCTCCACTTT
CASSLGSRASPLHF
>TRBJ1-1|TRBD1|-|TRBV3-1/TRBV3-2|14
TGTGCCAGCAGCCCGACAGGGGTCTCAGGTGAAGCTTTCTTT
CASSPTGVSGEAFF
>TRBJ1-3|-|-|TRBV5-6|12
TGTGCCAGCAGCTTGGGGGCACGCACCATATATTTT
CASSLGARTIYF
>TRBJ1-3|-|-|TRBV3-1/TRBV3-2|16
TGTGCCAGCAGCCAAGAATTCCAGACCTCTGGAAACACCATATATTTT
CASSQEFQTSGNTIYF
>TRBJ2-7|TRBD1|-|TRBV19|14
TGTGCCAGTGGGGGACAGGGTCCCCCCTACGAGCAGTACTTC
CASGGQGPPYEQYF
>TRBJ2-7|TRBD1|once|TRBV3-1/TRBV3-2|15
TGTGCCAGCAGCCAAGACGTCAGGGGGCGCACCGAGCAGTACTTC
CASSQDVRGRTEQYF
>TRBJ1-4|-|-|TRBV19|16
TGTGCCAGTAGTATCATCGGGACCCTGGGTGGTGAAAAACTGTTTTTT
CASSIIGTLGGEKLFF
>TRBJ1-1|-|-|TRBV27|13
TGTGCCAGCAGCTCGTCGGGGAGCACTGAAGCTTTCTTT
CASSSSGSTEAFF
>TRBJ2-7|-|-|TRBV10-3|15
TGTGCCATCAGTGGAAGGCAGGGACCCTCCTACGAGCAGTACTTC
CAISGRQGPSYEQYF
>TRBJ1-2|-|-|TRBV5-8|12
TGTGCCAGCAGCTCGCTGGGGGGTGGCTACACCTTC
CASSSLGGGYTF
>TRBJ1-5|-|-|TRBV6-2/TRBV6-3|17
TGTGCCAGCAGTTACTCGAGCAGGCTTTATAGCAATCAGCCCCAGCATTTT
CASSYSSRLYSNQPQHF
>TRBJ1-2|-|once|TRBV9|15
TGTGCCAGCAGCCCTAGGGGATTCGGTAACTATGGCTACACCTTC
CASSPRGFGNYGYTF
>TRBJ2-5|TRBD2|-|TRBV5-1|17
TGCGCCAGCAGCCCAGGGACTAGCGGGGGGGCCGTGGAGACCCAGTACTTC
CASSPGTSGGAVETQYF
>TRBJ2-5|-|-|TRBV5-1|13
TGCGCCAGCAGCTTGGCTCTACAAGAGACCCAGTACTTC
CASSLALQETQYF
>TRBJ1-1|-|-|TRBV10-3|12
TGTGCCATCAGTGAGTGGGGGGCTGAAGCTTTCTTT
CAISEWGAEAFF
>TRBJ2-1|TRBD2|-|TRBV5-1|13
TGCGCCAGCAGCTGGACTAGCGGATTTGAGCAGTTCTTC
CASSWTSGFEQFF
>TRBJ1-1|-|-|TRBV25-1|14
TGTGCCAGCAGTGAGCACGGGCTGAACACTGAAGCTTTCTTT
CASSEHGLNTEAFF
>TRBJ1-1|-|-|TRBV3-1/TRBV3-2|15
TGTGCCAGCAGCCAGGAGCGCATTGCGGGCACTGAAGCTTTCTTT
CASSQERIAGTEAFF
>TRBJ1-1|-|-|TRBV6-5|15
TGTGCCAGCAGGGACGAAGGACAGTTGAACACTGAAGCTTTCTTT
CASRDEGQLNTEAFF
>TRBJ1-4|-|-|TRBV7-2|15
TGTGCCAGCAGCTTCCGGGGCGGGAGGAGTGAAAAACTGTTTTTT
CASSFRGGRSEKLFF
>TRBJ1-6|-|-|TRBV6-2/TRBV6-3|16
TGTGCCAGCAGTTCCGACGGAACCAGCTATAATTCACCCCTCCACTTT
CASSSDGTSYNSPLHF
>TRBJ1-2|-|-|TRBV19|13
TGTGCCAGTAGTATGGGAGCCGACTATGGCTACACCTTC
CASSMGADYGYTF
>TRBJ1-3|TRBD1|-|TRBV3-1/TRBV3-2|15
TGTGCCAGCAGCCAAGTACAGGGGGTTGGAAACACCATATATTTT
CASSQVQGVGNTIYF